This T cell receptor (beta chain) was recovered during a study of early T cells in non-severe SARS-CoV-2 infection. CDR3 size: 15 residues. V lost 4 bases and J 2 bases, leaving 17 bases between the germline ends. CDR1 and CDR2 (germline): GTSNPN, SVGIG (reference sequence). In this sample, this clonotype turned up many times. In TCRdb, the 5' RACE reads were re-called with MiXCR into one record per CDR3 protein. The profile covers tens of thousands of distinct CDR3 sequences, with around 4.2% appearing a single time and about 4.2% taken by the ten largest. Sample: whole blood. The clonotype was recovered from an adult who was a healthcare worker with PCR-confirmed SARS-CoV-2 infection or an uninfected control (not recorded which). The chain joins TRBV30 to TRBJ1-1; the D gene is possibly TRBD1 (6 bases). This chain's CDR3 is CAWTKITGTNTEAFF. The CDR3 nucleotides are TGTGCCTGGACGAAAATAACAGGGACCAACACTGAAGCTTTCTTT.